The T cell receptor beta chain described here comes from a study of blood T cell repertoires in COVID-19. Study overall: There were acute and convalescent COVID-19 samples, and they came from the United States, Italy and Spain. Nucleic acid was either cDNA or gDNA, and it came from T cells, B-cell-depleted T cells, or PBMCs.

How the authors handled the data: Reference gene primer amplification gave estimated nucleated cell counts. The protocol was immunoSEQ multiplex PCR, while the TCRdb copy is restricted to in-frame clones and leaves out a portion. V and J calls plus clone size are reproduced from that table; the DNA served to infer D and trimming. Seen here are around 240,000 clones, 82% observed once, and the top ten hold about 1.9%. The sequencing input was peripheral blood. This clonotype was sampled from a woman of 80 years or more with acute or convalescent COVID-19.

The CDR3 reads CASSQVGGGTEAFF. CDR3 bases: TGTGCCAGCAGCCAAGTCGGGGGAGGCACTGAAGCTTTCTTT. The chain uses TRBV14 and TRBJ1-1; maybe TRBD1 (5 bases). Germline loops: CDR1 SGHDN, CDR2 FVKESK. V shed 1 base and J shed 4 bases, with 10 bases lying between them. The CDR3 is made up of 14 amino acids.